This record concerns one TCR beta chain sequence. Measured with immunoSEQ multiplex PCR; TCRdb has only the in-frame clones, and not every one. The sample contains about 38,000 clones, approximately 79% of which appear only once. V dropped 5 bases and J dropped 1; count of bases not matched to a gene: 5. CDR1 SGHRS and CDR2 YFSETQ come from the germline V gene. The CDR3 has 14 amino acids. The sample originates from a study of OX40 agonist ivuxolimab in advanced cancers. Study-level background: Treatment of patients was with ivuxolimab, an agonistic anti-OX40 (CD134) antibody. Prior anti-PD-1, anti-PD-L1 or anti-CTLA-4 therapy did not bar entry, and 40% had some. Dose-escalation patients' cancers were hepatocellular carcinoma, melanoma, renal cell or head and neck cancer. Cohort: around 79% men, mean age around 55, aged about 23 to 80.

This receptor was identified in an adult with an advanced solid tumor such as melanoma, head and neck, liver or kidney cancer. The sequenced sample was CD4+ or CD8+ T cells sorted from blood, obtained in a trial of the OX40 agonist ivuxolimab. This chain links TRBV5-1 with TRBJ1-1; 7 bases are a match to TRBD1. The CDR3 sequence is CASSRQGPNTEAFF. CDR3 nucleotide sequence: TGCGCCAGCAGTAGACAGGGACCGAACACTGAAGCTTTCTTT.